This T cell receptor (beta chain) was identified in a study of blood T cell repertoires in COVID-19. Study at large: Acute and convalescent COVID-19 specimens originated in the United States, Italy and Spain.

The V and J ends lost 6 bases and 4 bases respectively, with 16 bases between them. The CDR3 has 15 residues. Germline V gene sequence: CDR1 SNHLY, CDR2 FYNNEI. The method was immunoSEQ multiplex PCR; TCRdb's version includes in-frame clones alone and lacks a portion of them. The data contain some 31,000 clones, 92% of them singletons. This clone was seen a handful of times. This receptor was taken from a man aged 50-59 years with active COVID-19. Input material: peripheral blood. The chain joins TRBV2 to TRBJ1-3; possibly TRBD1 for D (5 bases). The CDR3 loop is CASRQDSFEGNTIYF. The DNA of the CDR3 is TGTGCCAGCAGACAAGACAGTTTTGAGGGAAACACCATATATTTT.